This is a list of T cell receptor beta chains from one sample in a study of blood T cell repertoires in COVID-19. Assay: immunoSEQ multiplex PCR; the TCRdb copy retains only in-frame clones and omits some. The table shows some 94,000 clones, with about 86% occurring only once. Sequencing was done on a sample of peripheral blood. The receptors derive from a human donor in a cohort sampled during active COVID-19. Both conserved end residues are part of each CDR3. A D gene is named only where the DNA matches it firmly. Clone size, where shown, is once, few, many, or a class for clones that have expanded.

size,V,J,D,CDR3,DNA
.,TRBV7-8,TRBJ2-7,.,CASQAMPGGYEQYF,TGTGCCAGCCAAGCGATGCCGGGTGGGTACGAGCAGTACTTC
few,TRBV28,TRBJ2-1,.,CASSLMRNEQFF,TGTGCCAGCAGTTTGATGAGGAATGAGCAGTTCTTC
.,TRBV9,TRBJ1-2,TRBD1,CASSTTGGYGYTF,TGTGCCAGCAGCACCACAGGGGGCTATGGCTACACCTTC
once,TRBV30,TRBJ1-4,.,CAWSGPGFRSEKLFF,TGTGCCTGGAGTGGGCCAGGGTTTCGGAGTGAAAAACTGTTTTTT
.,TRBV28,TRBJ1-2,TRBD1,CASSLDRGNYGYTF,TGTGCCAGCAGCCTGGACAGGGGAAACTATGGCTACACCTTC
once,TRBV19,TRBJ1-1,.,CASKPENTEAFF,TGTGCCAGTAAGCCCGAGAACACTGAAGCTTTCTTT
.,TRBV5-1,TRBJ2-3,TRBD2,CASSFSHGGATDTQYF,TGCGCCAGCAGCTTCTCCCACGGGGGGGCTACAGATACGCAGTATTTT
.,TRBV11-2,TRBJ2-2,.,CASSLNRNTGELFF,TGTGCCAGCAGCTTAAATCGGAACACCGGGGAGCTGTTTTTT
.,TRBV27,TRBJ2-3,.,CASSSGVPGTSSTDTQYF,TGTGCCAGCAGTTCGGGGGTCCCGGGAACTTCTAGCACAGATACGCAGTATTTT
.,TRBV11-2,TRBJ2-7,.,CASSLEISRSYEQYF,TGTGCCAGCAGCTTAGAAATTAGCCGCTCCTACGAGCAGTACTTC
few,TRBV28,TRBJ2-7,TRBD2,CASSLPLAKREQYF,TGTGCCAGCAGTCTACCACTAGCGAAGAGGGAGCAGTACTTC
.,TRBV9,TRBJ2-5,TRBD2,CASSVGSSGSQETQYF,TGTGCCAGCAGCGTAGGATCTAGCGGAAGCCAAGAGACCCAGTACTTC
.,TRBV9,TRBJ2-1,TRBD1,CASSATGTYNEQFF,TGTGCCAGCAGCGCGACAGGGACCTACAATGAGCAGTTCTTC
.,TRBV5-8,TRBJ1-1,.,CASSPGSWINTEAFF,TGTGCCAGCAGCCCGGGGAGTTGGATCAACACTGAAGCTTTCTTT
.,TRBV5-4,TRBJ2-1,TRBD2,CASSSLAEGNEQFF,TGTGCCAGCAGCTCCCTAGCGGAGGGCAATGAGCAGTTCTTC
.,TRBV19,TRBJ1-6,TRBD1,CASSTDRGNSPLHF,TGTGCCAGTTCGACGGACAGGGGGAATTCACCCCTCCACTTT
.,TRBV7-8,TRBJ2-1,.,CASSSFSDRSSYNEQFF,TGTGCCAGCAGCTCTTTTAGCGACAGGAGCTCCTACAATGAGCAGTTCTTC
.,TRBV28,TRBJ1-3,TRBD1,CASSRQGSGNTIYF,TGTGCCAGCAGCCGACAGGGGAGCGGAAACACCATATATTTT
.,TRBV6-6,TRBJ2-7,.,CASSLYRRYEQYF,TGTGCCAGCAGCTTATATCGTCGTTACGAGCAGTACTTC
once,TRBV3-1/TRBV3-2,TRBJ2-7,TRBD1,CASSPGQIEAHEQYF,TGTGCCAGCAGCCCGGGACAGATTGAAGCCCACGAGCAGTACTTC
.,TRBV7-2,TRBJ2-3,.,CASSVTGPDTQYF,TGTGCCAGCAGCGTCACAGGGCCAGATACGCAGTATTTT
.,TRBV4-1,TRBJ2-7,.,CASSQTGLAWEQYF,TGCGCCAGCAGCCAAACGGGACTCGCCTGGGAGCAGTACTTC
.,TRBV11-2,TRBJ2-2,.,CASSLDWASAGELFF,TGTGCCAGCAGCTTAGATTGGGCGTCCGCCGGGGAGCTGTTTTTT
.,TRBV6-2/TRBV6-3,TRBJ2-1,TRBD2,CASSYRGLVLYEQFF,TGTGCCAGCAGTTACAGGGGACTAGTACTTTATGAGCAGTTCTTC
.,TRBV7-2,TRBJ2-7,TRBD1,CASSLAQGANYEQYF,TGTGCCAGCAGCTTAGCACAGGGGGCAAACTACGAGCAGTACTTC
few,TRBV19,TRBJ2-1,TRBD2,CASSIGGTSGILNNEQFF,TGTGCCAGTAGTATAGGAGGAACTAGCGGGATCCTGAACAATGAGCAGTTCTTC
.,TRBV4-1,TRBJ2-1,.,CASSQELHKPYNEQFF,TGCGCCAGCAGCCAAGAGCTCCACAAACCTTACAATGAGCAGTTCTTC
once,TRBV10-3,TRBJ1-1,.,CAISEGGATEAFF,TGTGCCATCAGTGAAGGAGGGGCCACTGAAGCTTTCTTT
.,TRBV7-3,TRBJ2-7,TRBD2,CASSPGLAGLDEQYF,TGTGCCAGCAGCCCGGGACTAGCGGGTTTGGACGAGCAGTACTTC
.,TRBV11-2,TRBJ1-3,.,CASSYRVRSGNTIYF,TGTGCCAGCAGCTACAGGGTTCGCTCTGGAAACACCATATATTTT
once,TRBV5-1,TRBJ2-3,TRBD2,CASSSGLAGITDTQYF,TGCGCCAGCAGCTCCGGACTAGCGGGGATCACAGATACGCAGTATTTT